This paragraph reports one T cell receptor (beta chain). Its antigen is undetermined. In building TCR beta libraries, iRepertoire HTBI primers were used together with Arm-PCR of CDR3 regions. MiXCR was run by TCRdb on the multiplex PCR reads, yielding one entry per CDR3 protein. This table has hundreds of thousands of distinct CDR3 sequences, about a sixth appearing once. The data were taken from a study of regulatory T cells in long-lasting Graves disease. On the study more broadly: Newly diagnosed Graves' patients had under 3 months of antithyroid drugs.

The CDR3 has 13 amino acids. Trimming removed 3 bases at V and 5 bases at J, with 10 bases between. CDR1 is GTSNPN, CDR2 SVGIG, per germline (reference sequence). Study observations and caveats: Persistent disease showed a preference for TRBV28, TRBJ1-2 and TRBJ2-5. Since the sample size was small, accuracy may have been reduced. Less diverse TCR repertoires were seen in persistent Graves' patients than in newly diagnosed ones.

Specified time point: newly diagnosed GD, antithyroid drugs for less than 3 months. The TCR library was made from RNA that had been extracted from PBMCs in TRIzol. This receptor was taken from a female donor with Graves disease. The chain couples TRBV30 to TRBJ2-2; possibly TRBD1 for D (6 bases). The sequences come from peripheral blood mononuclear cells (PBMCs), collected at new diagnosis, from a patient treated with antithyroid drugs. This chain's CDR3 is CAWRGQHTGELFF. CDR3 nucleotide sequence: TGTGCCTGGAGAGGACAGCATACCGGGGAGCTGTTTTTT.